These 7 T cell receptor beta chains share one sample of origin, sequenced in a study of T cell repertoires in cytomegalovirus infection. TCRdb recomputed calls from the reads with MiXCR, one row per CDR3 protein. This table holds hundreds of thousands of distinct CDR3 sequences, roughly 18% found once. The sequenced material came from PBMCs. Receptors originate from a human donor in good health (CMV status not recorded). Some clones in this sample may be carry-over from other donors' samples.

The chain combines TRBV9 with TRBJ1-5; no firm D call. V dropped 0 bases and J dropped 5 bases, with 6 bases sitting between them. This CDR3 has 13 amino acids. Germline assignment: CDR1 SGDLS and CDR2 YYNGEE. The CDR3 sequence: CASSVDLDQPQHF. CDR3 nucleotides: TGTGCCAGCAGCGTAGATTTGGATCAGCCCCAGCATTTT.

The V and J genes are TRBV19 and TRBJ1-4; D perhaps matches TRBD1 (5 bases). The CDR3 has 13 residues. V gave up 10 bases and J gave up 7 bases, with 16 bases separating them. Germline CDR1 LNHDA, CDR2 SQIVND (reference sequence). The chain's CDR3 is CATRKGLGEKLFF. In nucleotides, the CDR3 is TGTGCCACCCGTAAGGGGCTCGGTGAAAAACTGTTTTTT. Looking up the rest from reference TRBV19 and TRBJ1-4 gives the full variable domain: DGGITQSPKYLFRKEGQNVTLSCEQNLNHDAMYWYRQDPGQGLRLIYYSQIVNDFQKGDIAEGYSVSREKKESFPLTVTSAQKNPTAFYLCATRKGLGEKLFFGSGTQLSVL.

The chain couples TRBV27 to TRBJ1-6; TRBD1 matches 12 bases. The germline gives CDR1 MNHEY, CDR2 SMNVEV (reference sequence). The CDR3 length is 18 residues. Trimming removed 5 bases from V and 4 bases from J; junction bases left unmatched: 9. The CDR3 nucleotides are TGTGCCAGCAGTCCGGGACAGGGGGCCCCCCCTTATAATTCACCCCTCCACTTT. As protein: CASSPGQGAPPYNSPLHF.

The chain combines TRBV28 with TRBJ2-1; 7 bases fit TRBD1. The CDR3 has 15 amino acids. V shed 10 bases and J 5 bases; nucleotides not matched to a gene: 14. Germline assignment: CDR1 MDHEN and CDR2 SYDVKM. Here the CDR3 reads CATLSQGVHNNEQFF. CDR3 sequence (DNA): TGTGCCACCCTCTCCCAGGGGGTCCATAACAATGAGCAGTTCTTC.

The V call is TRBV7-9, the J call TRBJ2-3; TRBD2 is a possible D gene (6 bases). The CDR3 consists of 17 residues. Trimming took off 1 base at V and 4 bases at J, with 18 bases between the two ends. Germline assignment: CDR1 SEHNR and CDR2 FQNEAQ (reference sequence). The DNA of the CDR3 is TGTGCCAGCAGCTTAGTAGTAGCGGACCCTAGCCCAGATACGCAGTATTTT. Its translation is CASSLVVADPSPDTQYF.

The chain carries TRBV12-3 or TRBV12-4 and TRBJ2-3, with 7 bases aligning to TRBD2. There are 14 residues in the CDR3. The V and J ends lost 5 bases and 4 bases, in that order; junction bases with no gene match: 6. The CDR3 region has the DNA TGTGCCAGCAGTCCCAGCGGGGTCCCAGATACGCAGTATTTT. Translation: CASSPSGVPDTQYF.

This clonotype was counted once. Since a much larger clone is just one base distant, this may be a read error. The CDR3 region is CASSSTGTPTYNEQFF. The CDR3 DNA sequence: TGTGCCAGCAGCTCAACCGGGACACCTACCTACAATGAGCAGTTCTTC. The chain has TRBV5-3 and TRBJ2-1; weak D call: TRBD1 (6 bases). TRBV5-3 is an ORF for which the function is uncertain. This CDR3 comprises 16 residues.